The 3 T cell receptor beta chains below come from one sample, sequenced in a study of shared clonotypes between healthy human individuals. Data came from immunoSEQ multiplex PCR; TCRdb stores just in-frame clones and leaves some out. The table lists hundreds of thousands of clones, 79% of them singletons, with about 12% in the top ten. Sequencing was carried out using PBMCs. These receptors all come from a woman aged 40 to 50 in good health. Some clones in this sample may be carry-over from other donors' samples.

The chain joins TRBV9 to TRBJ2-5; TRBD2 aligns across 7 bases. The V segment lost 0 bases and the J segment 5 bases; nucleotides outside the gene matches: 4. Germline V gene data show CDR1 as SGDLS and CDR2 as YYNGEE. The CDR3 spans 14 residues. CDR3 region: CASSVDGEGETQYF. The CDR3 bases are TGTGCCAGCAGCGTAGACGGGGAGGGGGAGACCCAGTACTTC.

The chain uses TRBV10-3 and TRBJ1-4; TRBD1 might be the D (5 bases). The length of the CDR3 is 13 residues. The V end lost 7 bases, the J end lost 8 bases, and 14 bases lay between the germline ends. The germline CDR1 and CDR2 sequences are ENHRY and SYGVKD. For the CDR3, the DNA is TGTGCCATCAAAGGAGCAGGGATGGAAAAACTGTTTTTT. Protein: CAIKGAGMEKLFF.

This clone was observed a single time. CDR3 DNA sequence: TGTGCCAGTAGTACCCCACCGCGGGAGGTTTACAATGAGCAGTTCTTC. It is translated as CASSTPPREVYNEQFF. V gene TRBV19 combines with J gene TRBJ2-1; 8 bases align to TRBD2. The CDR3 spans 16 residues. V dropped 4 bases and J dropped 4; count of bases not matched to a gene: 9. CDR1 is LNHDA, CDR2 SQIVND, per germline (reference sequence).